This TCR beta chain was found in a study of blood T cells in healthy people across ages. Study-wide results and caveats: In these data, TCR beta diversity tracked strongly with naive T cell percentage.

The CDR3 extends over 14 amino acids. The ends were cut back, 3 bases at V and 13 bases at J, with 20 bases in the middle. The germline CDR1 and CDR2 sequences are SGHRS and YFSETQ. Comments on this clonotype: Antigen specificity is unknown.

Alongside a J-beta primer mix, a sample-barcoded 5' primer served in a second PCR lasting roughly 7 to 12 cycles. Each cDNA was tagged by a template-switch adaptor containing 12 random nucleotides. TCRdb reprocessed the 5' RACE reads via MiXCR and lists one record per CDR3 protein. The sample consists of over 1,300,000 distinct CDR3 sequences, approximately 60% of them appearing once. V and J are TRBV5-1 and TRBJ2-4; TRBD2 might be the D (7 bases). The TCR sequence derives from a man between 18 and 29 years old in good health. Material for sequencing was blood. The CDR3 DNA sequence: TGCGCCAGCAGCTGGGGAGGGGGGAACAATGAGCAGTACTTC. The encoded protein is CASSWGGGNNEQYF. The full variable domain, its missing parts supplied by reference TRBV5-1 and TRBJ2-4, is KAGVTQTPRYLIKTRGQQVTLSCSPISGHRSVSWYQQTPGQGLQFLFEYFSETQRNKGNFPGRFSGRQFSNSRSEMNVSTLELGDSALYLCASSWGGGNNEQYFGAGTRLSVL.